This passage covers 11 T cell receptor beta chains from one sample sequenced in a study of blood T cell repertoires in COVID-19. Some clones are missing from TCRdb's copy, which holds only in-frame ones; the method was immunoSEQ multiplex PCR. The table has 250,000 to 350,000 clones, roughly 90% seen once. Sample: peripheral blood. The source is a woman under 40 with COVID-19, enrolled during active disease.

The J gene is TRBJ2-3, the V gene TRBV6-5, with D possibly TRBD2 on 5 matching bases. V was cut by 0 bases and J by 2 bases, with 12 bases left in between. Per germline, CDR1 MNHEY and CDR2 SVGAGI. The CDR3 is 16 residues long. CDR3 sequence reads: CASSYSSGLHTDTQYF. CDR3 bases: TGTGCCAGCAGTTACTCGAGTGGACTTCACACAGATACGCAGTATTTT.

The chain couples TRBV14 to TRBJ2-1, with D perhaps TRBD2 (5 bases). Germline CDR1 and CDR2: SGHDN and FVKESK. The CDR3 runs 18 residues. V was shortened by 0 bases and J by 0 bases, with 15 bases between the two germline ends. The CDR3 region is CASSQDPARDSSYNEQFF. CDR3 nucleotides: TGTGCCAGCAGCCAAGACCCCGCTCGGGATTCCTCCTACAATGAGCAGTTCTTC.

V gene TRBV9 combines with J gene TRBJ2-7; 7 bases agree with TRBD1. CDR3 size: 14 residues. J was trimmed by 1 base and V by 4 bases; bases with no gene match: 5. The germline V gene encodes CDR1 SGDLS and CDR2 YYNGEE. CDR3 sequence (DNA): TGTGCCAGCAGCACTATGACAGGGTCCTACGAGCAGTACTTC. It encodes CASSTMTGSYEQYF. Using reference TRBV9 and TRBJ2-7 for the parts outside the CDR3, the full variable domain is DSGVTQTPKHLITATGQRVTLRCSPRSGDLSVYWYQQSLDQGLQFLIQYYNGEERAKGNILERFSAQQFPDLHSELNLSSLELGDSALYFCASSTMTGSYEQYFGPGTRLTVT.

The V gene is TRBV3-1 (or the pseudogene TRBV3-2), the J gene TRBJ1-2; perhaps TRBD1 as D (6 bases). Trimming pared 4 bases from V and 8 bases from J, leaving 14 bases between. Germline loops: CDR1 LGHDT, CDR2 YNNKEL (reference sequence). This CDR3 spans 13 amino acids. Here the CDR3 DNA reads TGTGCCAGCAGCCGTACAGGGTCAAGGGGCTACACCTTC. This sequence encodes CASSRTGSRGYTF.

The rearrangement links TRBV28 to TRBJ1-3, with TRBD1 identical over 10 bases. V was pared by 5 bases and J by 3 bases, with 4 bases of the junction left unmatched. The CDR3 has 15 residues. The germline gives CDR1 MDHEN, CDR2 SYDVKM. The CDR3 reads CASSPGTGVGNTIYF. In DNA form, the CDR3 reads TGTGCCAGCAGTCCCGGGACAGGGGTTGGAAACACCATATATTTT.

The genes are TRBV19 and TRBJ1-1; D perhaps matches TRBD1 (5 bases). The CDR3 is 14 amino acids. The germline V and J ends were trimmed by 7 bases and 6 bases, with 18 bases remaining between them. Germline V gene data show CDR1 as LNHDA and CDR2 as SQIVND (reference sequence). Written as DNA, the CDR3 is TGTGCCAGTAATTCGGACATCCTTGACGCTGAAGCTTTCTTT. Translating it yields CASNSDILDAEAFF.

In this sample, this clone turned up a few times. The rearrangement links TRBV20-1 to TRBJ1-2; no firm D call. Trimming pared 7 bases from V and 5 bases from J, leaving 11 bases between. CDR3 size: 11 residues. CDR1 and CDR2 from the germline V gene are DFQATT and SNEGSKA (reference sequence). The CDR3 reads CSGFGVYGYTF. The CDR3 DNA follows: TGCAGTGGGTTTGGAGTTTATGGCTACACCTTC.

Here the CDR3 reads CASEGLALPRGAYEQYF. The CDR3, as DNA: TGTGCCAGCGAGGGACTAGCGTTGCCCCGGGGGGCTTACGAGCAGTACTTC. This chain joins TRBV25-1 and TRBJ2-7; 10 bases match TRBD2. The CDR3 runs to 17 residues. Germline V CDR1 and CDR2: MGHDK, SYGVNS. The V and J ends lost 8 bases and 4 bases, in that order; junction bases with no gene match: 17.

This clone was observed a handful of times. The chain links TRBV5-1 to TRBJ2-7, with D possibly being TRBD1 (5 bases). The length of the CDR3 is 14 residues. V was shortened by 7 bases and J by 6 bases, with 20 bases between the two germline ends. The germline gives CDR1 SGHRS, CDR2 YFSETQ. The CDR3 DNA sequence: TGCGCCAGCGGAGACCCAGCAGGGTCGAGCGAGCAGTACTTC. Amino acid sequence: CASGDPAGSSEQYF.

The CDR3 coding sequence is TGTGCCAGCAGACAGGGGAATAGCAATCAGCCCCAGCATTTT. Amino acids: CASRQGNSNQPQHF. The chain links TRBV2 to TRBJ1-5; 7 nucleotides align to TRBD1. Germline V gene data show CDR1 as SNHLY and CDR2 as FYNNEI. The CDR3 sequence is 14 residues long. V trimming: 6 bases; J trimming: 0 bases; junction bases outside the gene matches: 2.

The genes are TRBV7-2 and TRBJ2-5, with a weak D call TRBD2 (6 bases). CDR3 length: 16 amino acids. The germline gives CDR1 SGHTA, CDR2 FQGNSA. V was cut by 5 bases and J by 5 bases, with 21 bases left in between. The CDR3 DNA reads TGTGCCAGCAGCGGGGACTTTCCCCCAGAAGATGAGACCCAGTACTTC. Translating gives CASSGDFPPEDETQYF.